A single sample gave rise to the 4 T cell receptor beta chains below, sequenced in a study of blood T cell repertoires in COVID-19 (TCRdb year 2020). Receptor amplification or capture employed the immunoSEQ multiplex PCR assay. Here the immuneACCESS table is served through TCRdb, limited to in-frame sequences with V and J called. Missing clones are a known gap in these copies; in checked studies unresolved V genes cover under half, and the rest lacks a known reason. The sample table records around 63,000 clones; 75% to 90% of these occur just once. About 18% of the sample comes from the top ten. The sequenced material came from peripheral blood. These receptors were collected from a woman in her sixties with COVID-19, enrolled during active disease.

The V gene is TRBV30, the J gene TRBJ1-5, with a possible D match to TRBD1 (5 bases). The CDR3 extends over 14 amino acids. V was shortened by 5 bases and J by 7 bases, with 18 bases between the two germline ends. Per germline, CDR1 GTSNPN and CDR2 SVGIG (reference sequence). CDR3 in DNA: TGTGCCTGGGGGGCGGGGCCCTCTTCCCAGCCCCAGCATTTT. Translated: CAWGAGPSSQPQHF. The variable domain in full, completed from reference TRBV30 and TRBJ1-5, reads SQTIHQWPATLVQPVGSPLSLECTVEGTSNPNLYWYRQAAGRGLQLLFYSVGIGQISSEVPQNLSASRPQDRQFILSSKKLLLSDSGFYLCAWGAGPSSQPQHFGDGTRLSIL.

J is TRBJ1-2 and V is TRBV11-1, with D maybe TRBD1 (6 bases). The CDR3 is 14 amino acids. Trimming took 3 bases from V and 6 from J, leaving 14 bases between them. Looked up from germline, CDR1 is SGHAT and CDR2 is FQDESV (reference sequence). The CDR3 nucleotides are TGTGCCAGCAGCTTGTCCGGGGGGCAGGATGGCTACACCTTC. This gives the protein CASSLSGGQDGYTF. Looking up the rest from reference TRBV11-1 and TRBJ1-2 gives the full variable domain: EAEVAQSPRYKITEKSQAVAFWCDPISGHATLYWYRQILGQGPELLVQFQDESVVDDSQLPKDRFSAERLKGVDSTLKIQPAELGDSAMYLCASSLSGGQDGYTFGSGTRLTVV.

The rearrangement uses TRBV5-6 and TRBJ2-1; possibly TRBD2 for D (5 bases). Germline CDR1 is SGHDT and CDR2 is YYEEEE. Trimming removed 5 bases from V and 6 bases from J, with 12 bases in between. The CDR3 consists of 13 residues. Written as DNA, the CDR3 is TGTGCCAGCAGTAAAGGAGGTTCCAATGAGCAGTTCTTC. Protein: CASSKGGSNEQFF.

This chain joins TRBV27 and TRBJ1-2; tentative D call: TRBD1 (5 bases). The V gene's germline CDR1 is MNHEY and CDR2 SMNVEV (reference sequence). The CDR3 has 14 residues. V was pared by 0 bases and J by 2 bases, with 7 bases between. CDR3 sequence reads: CASSLSQGNYGYTF. The CDR3 coding sequence is TGTGCCAGCAGTTTATCCCAGGGCAACTATGGCTACACCTTC.